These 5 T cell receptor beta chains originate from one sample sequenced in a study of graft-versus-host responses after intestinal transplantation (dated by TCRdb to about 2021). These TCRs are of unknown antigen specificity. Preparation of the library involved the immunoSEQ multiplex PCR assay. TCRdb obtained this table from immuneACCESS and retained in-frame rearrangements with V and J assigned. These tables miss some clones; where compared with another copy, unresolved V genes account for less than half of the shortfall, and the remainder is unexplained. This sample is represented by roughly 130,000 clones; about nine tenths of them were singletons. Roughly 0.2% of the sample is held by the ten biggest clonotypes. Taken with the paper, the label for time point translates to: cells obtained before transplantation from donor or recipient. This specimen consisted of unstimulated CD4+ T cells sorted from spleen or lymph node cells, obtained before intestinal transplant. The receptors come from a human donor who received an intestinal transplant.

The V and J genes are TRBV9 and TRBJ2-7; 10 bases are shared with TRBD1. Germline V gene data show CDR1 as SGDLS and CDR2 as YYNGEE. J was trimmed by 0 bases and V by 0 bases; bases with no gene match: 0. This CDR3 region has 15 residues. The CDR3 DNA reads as TGTGCCAGCAGCGTAGGGACAGGGGGCTCCTACGAGCAGTACTTC. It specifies CASSVGTGGSYEQYF.

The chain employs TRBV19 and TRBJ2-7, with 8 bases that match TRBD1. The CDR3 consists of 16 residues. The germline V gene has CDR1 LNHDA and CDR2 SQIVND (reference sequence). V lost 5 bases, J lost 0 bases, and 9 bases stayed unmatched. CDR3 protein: CASSPRQGKGSYEQYF. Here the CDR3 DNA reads TGTGCCAGTAGTCCTCGACAGGGGAAGGGCTCCTACGAGCAGTACTTC.

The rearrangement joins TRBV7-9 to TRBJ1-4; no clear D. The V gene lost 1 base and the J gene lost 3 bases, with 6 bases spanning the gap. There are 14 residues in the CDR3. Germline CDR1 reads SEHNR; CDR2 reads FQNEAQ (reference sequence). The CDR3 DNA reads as TGTGCCAGCAGCTTAGGCCAGGCTAATGAAAAACTGTTTTTT. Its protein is CASSLGQANEKLFF.

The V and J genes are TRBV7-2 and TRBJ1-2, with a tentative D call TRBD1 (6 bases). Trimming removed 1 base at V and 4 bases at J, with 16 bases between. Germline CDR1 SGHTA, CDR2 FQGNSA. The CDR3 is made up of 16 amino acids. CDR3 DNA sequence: TGTGCCAGCAGCTTAGGTCGAGTCAGGGGCAGCTATGGCTACACCTTC. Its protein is CASSLGRVRGSYGYTF.

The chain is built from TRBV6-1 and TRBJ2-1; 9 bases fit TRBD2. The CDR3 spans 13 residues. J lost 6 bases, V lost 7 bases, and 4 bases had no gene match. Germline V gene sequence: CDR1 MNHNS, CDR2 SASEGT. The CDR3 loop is CASTPSGTNEQFF. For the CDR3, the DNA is TGTGCCAGCACCCCTAGCGGGACCAATGAGCAGTTCTTC.